These 17 T cell receptor beta chains share one sample of origin, sequenced in a study of naive and memory T cell subsets. Overall study findings and caveats: Naive repertoires, especially CD8, held a few larger clonotypes, possibly memory cells re-expressing CD45RA.

These receptors have no identified antigens. The beta constant-region primer was an equimolar mix of two oligonucleotides covering TRBC1 and TRBC2. Nested alpha and beta constant-region primers with the SP2 primer drove four PCR rounds on ligated cDNA. TCRdb reprocessed the UMI-ligation and nested PCR reads via MiXCR and lists one record per CDR3 protein. The sample lists under 150,000 distinct CDR3 sequences; approximately 21% were seen once. What was sequenced was naive CD8+ T cells from blood. The receptor set was obtained from a human donor in good health.

The V gene is TRBV6-2 or TRBV6-3, the J gene TRBJ2-1; 11 bases agree with TRBD2. Germline values: CDR1 MNHEY, CDR2 SVGEGT. The CDR3 has 16 residues. J lost 8 bases, V lost 0 bases, and 6 bases had no gene match. CDR3 residues: CASSYSRLAGTHEQFF. The CDR3 DNA reads TGTGCCAGCAGTTACTCAAGACTAGCGGGAACCCATGAGCAGTTCTTC.

V gene TRBV2 combines with J gene TRBJ2-3; 11 nucleotides line up with TRBD1. Germline V gene lookup returns CDR1 SNHLY and CDR2 FYNNEI. This CDR3 has 17 residues. Germline trimming cut 3 bases from V and 3 bases from J; bases unmatched to any gene: 8. CDR3 nucleotides: TGTGCCAGCAGTGATATGAGGGACAGGGGGTGGACAGATACGCAGTATTTT. The encoded protein is CASSDMRDRGWTDTQYF.

This clonotype was detected a few times. The rearrangement links TRBV9 to TRBJ2-1, with 7 bases identical to TRBD1. This CDR3 has 15 residues. V lost 1 base and J lost 6; bases outside the gene matches: 7. Germline-derived CDR1 and CDR2 are SGDLS and YYNGEE. The CDR3 sequence: CASSVQGVRANEQFF. CDR3 nucleotide sequence: TGTGCCAGCAGCGTACAGGGGGTGAGGGCCAATGAGCAGTTCTTC.

This rearrangement joins TRBV3-1 to TRBJ2-7; TRBD2 matches 14 bases. This CDR3 has 15 amino acids. Germline trimming cut 5 bases from V and 6 bases from J; bases unmatched to any gene: 6. Germline V gives CDR1 LGHDT, CDR2 YNNKEL (reference sequence). CDR3 sequence: CASSYPGLAGVEQYF. CDR3 nucleotides: TGTGCCAGCAGCTATCCGGGACTAGCGGGAGTCGAGCAGTACTTC.

This clonotype turned up a few times. The chain has TRBV2 and TRBJ1-1; no firm D call. The germline gives CDR1 SNHLY, CDR2 FYNNEI. CDR3 size: 13 residues. The V end was cut by 2 bases, the J end by 3 bases, with 7 bases between. DNA of the CDR3: TGTGCCAGCAGTGAATCAGGATACACTGAAGCTTTCTTT. This codes for CASSESGYTEAFF.

V and J are TRBV10-3 and TRBJ2-5, with D unclear. Germline V gene sequence: CDR1 ENHRY, CDR2 SYGVKD. This CDR3 has 11 residues. Trimming took off 10 bases at V and 0 bases at J, with 6 bases between the two ends. CDR3 sequence (DNA): TGTGCCACAGAATACCAAGAGACCCAGTACTTC. Its protein is CATEYQETQYF.

This clonotype was found a few times. The chain has TRBV27 and TRBJ2-7; no definite D call. The CDR3 extends over 14 amino acids. Trimming took 0 bases from V and 0 from J, leaving 6 bases between them. Looked up from germline, CDR1 is MNHEY and CDR2 is SMNVEV (reference sequence). CDR3 nucleotides: TGTGCCAGCAGTTTATCCACCAGCTCCTACGAGCAGTACTTC. Its protein product is CASSLSTSSYEQYF.

This clonotype was found a few times. This chain links TRBV27 with TRBJ2-7; maybe TRBD2 (5 bases). Trimming pared 0 bases from V and 3 bases from J, leaving 9 bases between. CDR3 size: 14 residues. Germline V gives CDR1 MNHEY, CDR2 SMNVEV (reference sequence). CDR3 amino acids: CASSLSTGYYEQYF. The DNA for the CDR3 is TGTGCCAGCAGTTTATCGACGGGATACTACGAGCAGTACTTC.

The rearrangement joins TRBV13 to TRBJ2-7, with TRBD2 matching 15 bases. Per germline, CDR1 PRHDT and CDR2 FYEKMQ (reference sequence). The trim removed 5 bases at V and 6 bases at J, leaving 11 bases unmatched. The CDR3 loop spans 17 amino acids. The CDR3, as DNA: TGTGCCAGCAGCCCTGGGACTAGCGGGAGGCTCCATCCCGAGCAGTACTTC. Amino acid sequence: CASSPGTSGRLHPEQYF.

The chain employs TRBV28 and TRBJ2-3; 7 bases are shared with TRBD2. The germline V gene encodes CDR1 MDHEN and CDR2 SYDVKM. CDR3 length: 17 amino acids. V dropped 6 bases and J dropped 2; count of bases not matched to a gene: 14. The chain's CDR3 is CASSTSDRYIHTDTQYF. The CDR3, as DNA: TGTGCCAGCAGCACTAGCGACCGATACATACACACAGATACGCAGTATTTT. Using reference TRBV28 and TRBJ2-3 for the parts outside the CDR3, the full variable domain is DVKVTQSSRYLVKRTGEKVFLECVQDMDHENMFWYRQDPGLGLRLIYFSYDVKMKEKGDIPEGYSVSREKKERFSLILESASTNQTSMYLCASSTSDRYIHTDTQYFGPGTRLTVL.

V gene TRBV3-1 combines with J gene TRBJ2-1, with D possibly TRBD2 on 6 matching bases. The CDR3 runs 16 residues. V was trimmed by 1 base and J by 5 bases, leaving 15 bases between them. Germline CDR1 is LGHDT and CDR2 is YNNKEL (reference sequence). The CDR3 here is CASSQVLLAPNNEQFF. DNA of the CDR3: TGTGCCAGCAGCCAAGTTTTACTAGCTCCTAACAATGAGCAGTTCTTC.

J is TRBJ2-2 and V is TRBV29-1; possible D gene TRBD1, 5 bases. In germline, CDR1 is SQVTM, CDR2 ANQGSEA. Trimming shortened V by 4 bases and J by 7 bases, and 10 bases separated the two germline ends. The CDR3 consists of 12 residues. The CDR3 region is CSVVRGSGELFF. DNA of the CDR3: TGCAGCGTTGTAAGGGGTAGCGGGGAGCTGTTTTTT.

In its sample, this clonotype was seen a few times. The chain recombines TRBV4-3 with TRBJ2-7, with D maybe TRBD2 (5 bases). V was shortened by 0 bases and J by 2 bases, with 14 bases between the two germline ends. Per the germline V gene, CDR1 is LGHNA and CDR2 is YSLEER. The CDR3 totals 16 residues. The CDR3 sequence is CASSQEVAGTTYEQYF. CDR3 in DNA: TGCGCCAGCAGCCAAGAGGTTGCGGGTACGACCTACGAGCAGTACTTC.

V and J are TRBV20-1 and TRBJ2-7; no clear D. With 0 bases removed from V and 4 bases from J, the gap between germline ends came to 19 bases. CDR1 and CDR2 from the germline V gene are DFQATT and SNEGSKA (reference sequence). The CDR3 extends over 16 amino acids. CDR3 bases: TGCAGTGCTAGAGATTCGGGTGCGCGGCATGAATACGAGCAGTACTTC. Translated, it gives CSARDSGARHEYEQYF.

This clonotype turned up a few times. The CDR3 reads CASSGLAGEETQYF. As DNA, the CDR3 is TGTGCCAGCAGCGGACTAGCGGGAGAAGAGACCCAGTACTTC. The chain joins TRBV12-3 or TRBV12-4 to TRBJ2-5; 13 bases are shared with TRBD2. With V trimmed by 6 bases and J by 3 bases, 1 base remained unmatched. This CDR3 has 14 amino acids.

This clonotype turned up a few times. The V and J genes are TRBV27 and TRBJ1-1; the D is unclear. The CDR3 is 13 residues long. CDR1 and CDR2 from the germline V gene are MNHEY and SMNVEV (reference sequence). V dropped 6 bases and J dropped 8 bases, with 16 bases sitting between them. CDR3 coding DNA: TGTGCCAGCAGAGTAGTTGGGCAGGTCGAAGCTTTCTTT. It is translated as CASRVVGQVEAFF.

This clonotype has only a few counts. The chain carries TRBV28 and TRBJ2-1; no clear D gene. This CDR3 comprises 12 residues. The germline V gene has CDR1 MDHEN and CDR2 SYDVKM. The V end lost 6 bases, the J end lost 7 bases, and 10 bases lay between the germline ends. CDR3 sequence (DNA): TGTGCCAGCAGCCCCGACCCTAATGAGCAGTTCTTC. Its translation: CASSPDPNEQFF.